Below are 16 T cell receptor beta chains sequenced from a single sample in a study of T cell responses to AZD1222 COVID-19 vaccine. Only in-frame clones appear in the TCRdb table, and some are missing; sequencing was by immunoSEQ multiplex PCR. Of approximately 28,000 clones listed, 92% are singletons. The material was peripheral blood, obtained 28 days after the second AZD1222 dose. The receptors were gathered from an adult who received the AZD1222 COVID-19 vaccine.

The gene calls are TRBV9 and TRBJ2-2; TRBD2 matches at 9 bases. This CDR3 comprises 19 residues. V gave up 0 bases and J gave up 5 bases; unmatched junction bases: 14. From germline, CDR1 is SGDLS and CDR2 YYNGEE. The CDR3 reads CASSVVAGEGGSRTGELFF. Here the CDR3 DNA reads TGTGCCAGCAGCGTAGTAGCGGGAGAGGGGGGTAGTAGGACCGGGGAGCTGTTTTTT.

This clone was seen once. J is TRBJ1-3 and V is TRBV27; TRBD1 might be the D (6 bases). Germline V lookup: CDR1 MNHEY, CDR2 SMNVEV (reference sequence). The ends were cut back, 6 bases at V and 4 bases at J, with 16 bases in the middle. The CDR3 totals 15 residues. In nucleotides, the CDR3 is TGTGCCAGCAGCCGAACCGGGGGCCCCGGAAACACCATATATTTT. Translation: CASSRTGGPGNTIYF.

The chain is built from TRBV5-1 and TRBJ2-1; D unresolved. The V gene's germline CDR1 is SGHRS and CDR2 YFSETQ. CDR3 length equals 15 residues. V shed 6 bases and J shed 0 bases, with 13 bases lying between them. CDR3 bases: TGCGCCAGCACCCCAAGCGAGAGCTCCTACAATGAGCAGTTCTTC. Protein: CASTPSESSYNEQFF. Full variable domain (remainder filled in from reference TRBV5-1 and TRBJ2-1): KAGVTQTPRYLIKTRGQQVTLSCSPISGHRSVSWYQQTPGQGLQFLFEYFSETQRNKGNFPGRFSGRQFSNSRSEMNVSTLELGDSALYLCASTPSESSYNEQFFGPGTRLTVL.

This rearrangement joins TRBV7-9 to TRBJ1-3; a weak D match, TRBD1 (5 bases). The CDR3 spans 15 residues. Germline V gene sequence: CDR1 SEHNR, CDR2 FQNEAQ (reference sequence). Deletions cut 5 bases from V and 8 bases from J, with 19 bases between. For the CDR3, the DNA is TGTGCCAGCAGCCCTCAGGGATCTGGTGAGGACACCATATATTTT. It specifies CASSPQGSGEDTIYF.

CDR3: CASSLRDSGNTIYF. CDR3 nucleotides: TGTGCCAGCAGCCTCAGAGACTCTGGAAACACCATATATTTT. The chain couples TRBV3-1 (or the pseudogene TRBV3-2) to TRBJ1-3; D gene uncertain. The length of the CDR3 is 14 residues. Trimming took off 4 bases at V and 0 bases at J, with 7 bases between the two ends. The germline V gene encodes CDR1 LGHDT and CDR2 YNNKEL (reference sequence).

The chain couples TRBV9 to TRBJ1-5; 12 positions agree with TRBD1. Trimming took 3 bases from V and 4 from J; bases not matched to a gene: 2. The CDR3 is 15 amino acids. Germline V gives CDR1 SGDLS, CDR2 YYNGEE. The CDR3 reads CASSAGQGANQPQHF. In DNA form, the CDR3 reads TGTGCCAGCAGCGCGGGACAGGGGGCTAATCAGCCCCAGCATTTT.

The chain couples TRBV19 to TRBJ2-1; maybe TRBD2 (5 bases). Deletions cut 0 bases from V and 8 bases from J, with 14 bases between. This CDR3 has 15 residues. In germline, CDR1 is LNHDA, CDR2 SQIVND (reference sequence). DNA for the CDR3: TGTGCCAGTAGTATAGATGGACTCTATACCGATGAGCAGTTCTTC. Protein product: CASSIDGLYTDEQFF.

CDR3 coding DNA: TGTGCCAGCATTCGGGACAGCAAAACTGAAGCTTTCTTT. Its protein product is CASIRDSKTEAFF. The chain employs TRBV2 and TRBJ1-1; 7 nucleotides agree with TRBD1. This CDR3 has 13 amino acids. Germline CDR1 reads SNHLY; CDR2 reads FYNNEI. V gave up 7 bases and J gave up 5 bases; unmatched junction bases: 7. Supplemented by reference TRBV2 and TRBJ1-1, the full variable domain reads EPEVTQTPSHQVTQMGQEVILRCVPISNHLYFYWYRQILGQKVEFLVSFYNNEISEKSEIFDDQFSVERPDGSNFTLKIRSTKLEDSAMYFCASIRDSKTEAFFGQGTRLTVV.

This sequence joins TRBV29-1 and TRBJ1-2; D is perhaps TRBD1 (6 bases). The CDR3 spans 13 residues. CDR1 and CDR2 from the germline V gene are SQVTM and ANQGSEA. Trimming took 4 bases from V and 5 from J, leaving 14 bases between them. The DNA of the CDR3 is TGCAGCGTTGCGGCAGGGGTCGTTTATGGCTACACCTTC. This sequence encodes CSVAAGVVYGYTF.

V is TRBV6-1 and J is TRBJ1-2; no firm D call. Trimming removed 0 bases at V and 8 bases at J, with 10 bases between. Per germline, CDR1 MNHNS and CDR2 SASEGT. This CDR3 comprises 13 residues. Written as DNA, the CDR3 is TGTGCCAGCAGTGAAGCTTGGCCAGACGGCTACACCTTC. The encoded protein is CASSEAWPDGYTF.

The table lists this clone with a count of one. The chain joins TRBV19 to TRBJ2-1, with 10 bases aligning to TRBD2. The ends lost 7 bases at V and 9 bases at J; junction bases unmatched: 12. This CDR3 has 15 residues. Germline lookup yields CDR1 LNHDA and CDR2 SQIVND (reference sequence). The CDR3 nucleotides are TGTGCCAGTACCGAGGGCCAGCGGGAGGGCTCTGAGCAGTTCTTC. This encodes CASTEGQREGSEQFF.

This clone was counted once. The rearrangement joins TRBV7-3 to TRBJ2-3; a weak D match, TRBD1 (6 bases). V was pared by 6 bases and J by 1 base, with 11 bases between. The germline V gene encodes CDR1 SGHTA and CDR2 FQGTGA. The CDR3 spans 14 residues. In DNA, the CDR3 is TGTGCCAGCAGTCTGGGGGCGGGCACAGATACGCAGTATTTT. Translated, it gives CASSLGAGTDTQYF.

This rearrangement joins TRBV4-2 to TRBJ1-4; the D gene is possibly TRBD1 (6 bases). CDR3 length: 15 amino acids. Germline CDR1 and CDR2: LGHNA and YNFKEQ. V was shortened by 0 bases and J by 5 bases, with 10 bases between the two germline ends. The CDR3 protein is CASSQDGGQNEKLFF. The CDR3 DNA reads TGTGCCAGCAGCCAAGATGGGGGCCAAAATGAAAAACTGTTTTTT.

The V gene is TRBV20-1, the J gene TRBJ2-2, with D hard to call. V dropped 3 bases and J dropped 6 bases, with 5 bases sitting between them. Germline V gene lookup returns CDR1 DFQATT and CDR2 SNEGSKA (reference sequence). This CDR3 spans 11 amino acids. CDR3 DNA sequence: TGCAGTGCTAGTGACCCCGGGGAGCTGTTTTTT. Translated: CSASDPGELFF.

This clone came up once. The chain couples TRBV11-3 to TRBJ2-3, with unresolved D. Germline V lookup: CDR1 SGHNT, CDR2 YENEEA. This CDR3 has 15 amino acids. Trimming shortened V by 5 bases and J by 5 bases, and 17 bases separated the two germline ends. The CDR3 spells CASSPPRTRGDTQYF. CDR3 coding DNA: TGTGCCAGCAGCCCCCCAAGAACACGAGGAGATACGCAGTATTTT. Full variable domain (remainder filled in from reference TRBV11-3 and TRBJ2-3): EAGVVQSPRYKIIEKKQPVAFWCNPISGHNTLYWYLQNLGQGPELLIRYENEEAVDDSQLPKDRFSAERLKGVDSTLKIQPAELGDSAVYLCASSPPRTRGDTQYFGPGTRLTVL.

The genes are TRBV6-5 and TRBJ1-1, with no clear D. The V end lost 0 bases, the J end lost 1 base, and 12 bases lay between the germline ends. The CDR3 totals 16 residues. Germline CDR1 and CDR2: MNHEY and SVGAGI. This chain's CDR3 is CASSYSKAVPNTEAFF. In nucleotides, the CDR3 is TGTGCCAGCAGTTACTCGAAGGCAGTCCCGAACACTGAAGCTTTCTTT.